The T cell receptor (beta chain) described here comes from a study of beta chain features in type 1 diabetes. About the research overall: Sorted cells examined across all samples numbered some 98 million. The study, taken as a whole, reports: In all four CD4+ subsets, TCRB CDR3 length was significantly, moderately reduced in type 1 diabetes.

About this clone: The target antigen is unknown.

Isolated RNA was reverse transcribed in full, so expressed TCRB transcripts were sequenced. Sequencing was performed with immunoSEQ multiplex PCR; in TCRdb, only in-frame clones are kept and a portion is missing. The repertoire includes 850,000 to 900,000 clones, roughly 16% of them detected once, and around 0.02% sits in the top ten. Germline CDR1 and CDR2: MNHEY and SMNVEV (reference sequence). Trimming took 5 bases from V and 6 from J, leaving 14 bases between them. CDR3 length equals 14 residues. The origin of this receptor is a woman between 18 and 30 years old in good health. The chain joins TRBV27 to TRBJ2-1, with D maybe TRBD1 (5 bases). The sequenced sample was naive CD4+ T cells from blood. Here the CDR3 reads CASSPRDFGNEQFF. CDR3 DNA: TGTGCCAGCAGTCCCAGGGATTTCGGCAATGAGCAGTTCTTC.